These 3 T cell receptor beta chains came from one sample sequenced in a study of STAT5B mutations in CD4+ large granular lymphocyte leukemia. Method: immunoSEQ multiplex PCR; TCRdb's copy keeps in-frame clones and lacks some. Among approximately 24,000 clones, 78% were seen once, and the ten largest hold about 0.43%. The sequenced sample was CD4+ T cells from blood buffy coats. These receptors were taken from a human donor in good health.

V usage is TRBV6-5 and J usage is TRBJ1-2; TRBD1 is a possible D gene (5 bases). The germline V gene has CDR1 MNHEY and CDR2 SVGAGI. Trimming pared 6 bases from V and 8 bases from J, leaving 13 bases between. The CDR3 loop spans 12 amino acids. CDR3 amino acids: CASRNSGGGYTF. The CDR3 DNA reads as TGTGCCAGCAGGAACAGCGGGGGGGGCTACACCTTC.

The chain uses TRBV11-1 and TRBJ2-5; 10 nucleotides agree with TRBD1. With V trimmed by 4 bases and J by 5 bases, 10 bases remained unmatched. The CDR3 is made up of 16 amino acids. Per the germline V gene, CDR1 is SGHAT and CDR2 is FQDESV (reference sequence). The CDR3 DNA reads as TGTGCCAGCAGCTCCGGGACAGGGGTATCGTCGGAGACCCAGTACTTC. This sequence encodes CASSSGTGVSSETQYF.

The rearrangement links TRBV7-8 to TRBJ2-2, with 8 bases that match TRBD2. CDR1 and CDR2 (germline): SGHVS, FQNEAQ. V shed 3 bases and J 3 bases; nucleotides not matched to a gene: 3. The CDR3 loop spans 15 amino acids. CDR3 nucleotides: TGTGCCAGCAGCTTCCTAGCGGGTGACACCGGGGAGCTGTTTTTT. It encodes CASSFLAGDTGELFF.